A single T cell receptor (beta chain) is shown here with its context. The data were obtained in a study of shared clonotypes between healthy human individuals. Original data processing: Owing to the provision of junction-only sequences devoid of quality scores by immunoSEQ, filtering differed. Clones were sequenced by immunoSEQ multiplex PCR, and TCRdb holds only the in-frame ones, with some missing. D and trimming were read from the DNA, whereas the V and J calls and clone size are those reported in that table. Altogether some 300,000 clones are present, less than 85% being singletons, with the ten largest covering about 10%. Trimming removed 5 bases from V and 4 bases from J, with 14 bases in between. Germline V CDR1 and CDR2: LNHDA, SQIVND (reference sequence). The CDR3 runs 14 residues.

The TCR comes from a man aged 25-40 years in good health. Sequencing was carried out using memory CD4+ T cells sorted from blood. Subset of the sample: CD45RA-negative fraction. The chain combines TRBV19 with TRBJ1-1, with TRBD1 as a possible D gene (6 bases). CDR3 residues: CASSEQGFVTEAFF. In nucleotides, the CDR3 is TGTGCCAGTAGTGAACAGGGTTTTGTCACTGAAGCTTTCTTT.